The clone carrying this T cell receptor beta chain was detected a few times. The germline V gene encodes CDR1 SEHNR and CDR2 FQNEAQ (reference sequence). With 3 bases removed from V and 4 bases from J, the gap between germline ends came to 16 bases. The CDR3 length is 15 residues. TCRdb processed the 5' RACE reads anew with MiXCR; each CDR3 protein has one entry. The repertoire holds some 150,000 distinct CDR3 sequences, with more than 13% as singletons. This entry belongs to a study of T-cell memory formation after mild COVID-19. This chain links TRBV7-9 with TRBJ2-7; D unclear. This receptor was obtained from an adult woman who had mild COVID-19 (a few samples of this study predate the infection). Cell type and time point are not known. The sequencing sample was made of PBMCs or a T cell subset sorted from them (not recorded which). CDR3 in amino acids: CASSFLGGEGYEQYF. CDR3 nucleotides: TGTGCCAGCAGCTTCCTAGGCGGAGAAGGGTACGAGCAGTACTTC.